This T cell receptor beta chain was profiled in a study of shared clonotypes between healthy human individuals. V lost 4 bases, J lost 2 bases, and 13 bases lay in between. CDR1 and CDR2 from the germline V gene are SNHLY and FYNNEI. CDR3 length: 15 residues. Study conclusions and caveats: Rarefaction analysis demonstrated incomplete sorted-subset sequencing notwithstanding large depth. Naive CD4 clonotypes were shared across several donors at 4% to 5%.

Genomic DNA of each subset was evenly split across several immunoSEQ plates. Here immunoSEQ multiplex PCR was the method, and the copy in TCRdb shows in-frame clones only, minus some. Of around 1,100,000 clones in the sample, 70% to 80% were seen once. As to this clone: No antigen is known for it.

The study enrolled healthy HIV-negative adults without recent acute infections or vaccinations as donors. The clonotype was recovered from a man aged 18 to 29 in good health. Some clones in this sample may be carry-over from other donors' samples. The chain is built from TRBV2 and TRBJ2-3; D assignment may be TRBD1 or TRBD2 (5 bases each). Material: memory CD4+ T cells from PBMCs. Documented subset: CD45RA-negative fraction. CDR3 in amino acids: CASSVSGRPTDTQYF. The CDR3 region has the DNA TGTGCCAGCAGTGTGTCGGGGCGACCCACAGATACGCAGTATTTT. Full variable domain (rest looked up from reference TRBV2 and TRBJ2-3): EPEVTQTPSHQVTQMGQEVILRCVPISNHLYFYWYRQILGQKVEFLVSFYNNEISEKSEIFDDQFSVERPDGSNFTLKIRSTKLEDSAMYFCASSVSGRPTDTQYFGPGTRLTVL.